The present TCR beta chain was sequenced within a study of T cells after posttransplantation cyclophosphamide. Here immunoSEQ multiplex PCR was the method, and the copy in TCRdb shows in-frame clones only, minus some. This sample has about 9,200 clones; 80% to 90% occur once, and the top ten carry roughly 1.6%. The specimen sequenced was memory CD4+ T cells sorted from PBMCs. The receptor was derived from an older woman in good health, CMV-negative, and a related stem cell transplant donor.

Written as DNA, the CDR3 is TGTGCCATCAGTGAGTCGAGGGCCGCTAACTATGGCTACACCTTC. It translates to CAISESRAANYGYTF. The chain couples TRBV10-3 to TRBJ1-2; D is unresolved. Germline CDR1 and CDR2: ENHRY and SYGVKD. This CDR3 contains 15 residues. Trimming shortened V by 0 bases and J by 0 bases, and 8 bases separated the two germline ends.